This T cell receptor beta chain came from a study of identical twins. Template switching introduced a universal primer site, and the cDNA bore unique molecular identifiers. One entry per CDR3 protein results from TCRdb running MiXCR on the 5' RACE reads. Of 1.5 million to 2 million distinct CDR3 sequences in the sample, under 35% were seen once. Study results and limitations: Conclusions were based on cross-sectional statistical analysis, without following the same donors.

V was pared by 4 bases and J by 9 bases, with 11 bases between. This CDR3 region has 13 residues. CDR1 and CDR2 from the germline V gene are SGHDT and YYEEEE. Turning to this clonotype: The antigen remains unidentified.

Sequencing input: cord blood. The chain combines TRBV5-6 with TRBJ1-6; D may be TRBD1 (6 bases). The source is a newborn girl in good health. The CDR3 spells CASSPGHLSPLHF. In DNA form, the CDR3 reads TGTGCCAGCAGCCCGGGACACCTTTCACCCCTCCACTTT.